The source of this TCR beta chain is a study of OX40 agonist ivuxolimab in advanced cancers. Some background on the complete study: Ivuxolimab was a fully human IgG2 agonistic monoclonal antibody targeting the costimulatory receptor OX40 (CD134). Intravenous ivuxolimab was administered to patients every 2 weeks at six dose levels: 0.01, 0.1, 0.3, 1.5, 3 and 10 mg/kg. Partial responses were achieved by three dose-escalation patients, of whom one had hepatocellular carcinoma and two had cutaneous melanoma. Patients were allowed to have had prior anti-PD-1, anti-PD-L1 or anti-CTLA-4 therapy, and more than 30% of the dose-escalation patients had previously received checkpoint inhibitors. Of the 50 or so patients in dose escalation, 19 had hepatocellular carcinoma, roughly 15 had melanoma, 9 had renal cell carcinoma and 9 had head and neck cancer. A male proportion of 82.7% and a mean age of around 60 years, ranging from 23 to 79, were recorded for the dose-escalation cohort. The paper describes the monotherapy dose-escalation part (N of about 47 patients) of the phase I trial of ivuxolimab. The point of sequencing TCRbeta in the periphery was to test whether ivuxolimab changed TCR sequence diversity and drove clonal T-cell expansion.

Beyond this particular receptor, the publication reports: Low levels of normalized T-cell clonal expansion were also seen in some patients who did not respond. Which antigens the clonally expanded peripheral T cells were specific for was not determined. In partial responders in the 0.1-3.0 mg/kg groups, normalized peripheral clonal expansion was found to be among the lowest, especially among CD8+ T cells. After ivuxolimab, more expanded clones were found on average in CD8+ T cells than in CD4+ T cells. At doses of 0.1 to 3.0 mg/kg, clonal expansion of both CD4+ and CD8+ T cells in blood was seen between baseline and week 6.

The trial excluded patients who had a history of autoimmune disease or were on systemic immunosuppression. Peripheral blood for TCR sequencing was collected from all dose cohorts at baseline, on cycle 4 day 1, and on cycle 7 day 1. The samples were drawn from a first-in-human, open-label, multicenter phase I dose-escalation trial of ivuxolimab. Adults with locally advanced or metastatic head and neck squamous cell, hepatocellular, melanoma or renal cell carcinoma were enrolled in the trial. Before TCR sequencing, CD4+ T cells and CD8+ T cells from peripheral blood were sorted into separate populations. Genomic DNA was isolated from the sorted cells so that the TCRbeta CDR3 region could be sequenced. The immunoSEQ Assay was used to sequence the TCRbeta CDR3 regions. TCRdb obtained this table from immuneACCESS and retained in-frame rearrangements with V and J assigned. These tables miss some clones; where compared with another copy, unresolved V genes account for less than half of the shortfall, and the remainder is unexplained. This sample holds under 150,000 clones; more than 85% were observed only once. Together, the top ten hold approximately 0.99% of the sample.

On this clone: The antigen it binds to is not known. The input lacks base qualities; no much larger clone sits a single base away.

The CDR3 spans 14 residues, from the cysteine through the phenylalanine. Of the read, only the CDR3 DNA is kept; its 42 bases are in frame from base 1. Trimming removed 3 bases from V and 2 bases from J; the gene matches leave 0 bases unexplained. The germline V gene encodes CDR1 SGHAT and CDR2 FQNNGV. The TCR was taken from an adult with an advanced solid tumor such as melanoma, head and neck, liver or kidney cancer. The chain links TRBV11-2 with TRBJ1-5, with TRBD1 identical over 8 junction bases. Sequenced material: CD4+ or CD8+ T cells sorted from blood, taken in a trial of the OX40 agonist ivuxolimab. The DNA sequence follows: TGTGCCAGCAGCTTGGGACAGGGCAATCAGCCCCAGCATTTT. Its product reads: CASSLGQGNQPQHF.